The rows below give T cell receptor beta chains drawn from one sample of a study. Using its own MiXCR run on the RT-PCR reads, TCRdb lists one record per CDR3 protein. The sample lists approximately 720,000 distinct CDR3 sequences, 13% to 15% occurring once. The source material was memory CD4+ T cells from blood. The origin of the receptors is a female donor in good health, serving as a healthy control. Both conserved end residues are part of each CDR3. Each record gives: V gene, clone size, J gene, D gene, CDR3 DNA, CDR3 protein. D genes are given only for firm matches. Part of the rows lack a size; the others show once, few, many or a class for expanded clones.

>TRBV5-5|few|TRBJ1-5|-
TGTGCCAGTCAGAGGGGGGACAATCAGCCCCAGCATTTT
CASQRGDNQPQHF
>TRBV9|-|TRBJ2-1|TRBD2
TGTGCCAGCAGCGTAGTCGGGCTAGCGGGAGGCAGGGATGAGCAGTTCTTC
CASSVVGLAGGRDEQFF
>TRBV5-1|few|TRBJ1-5|-
TGCGCCAGCAGCCCAGGGACACAGGATCAGCCCCAGCATTTT
CASSPGTQDQPQHF
>TRBV5-1|many|TRBJ2-3|-
TGCGCCAGCAGCTTGGCCGTCGGGATCACCGATACGCAGTATTTT
CASSLAVGITDTQYF
>TRBV7-2|many|TRBJ1-2|TRBD1
TGTGCCAGCAGCTTCGAGAACACAGGGGCCAACTATGGCTACACCTTC
CASSFENTGANYGYTF
>TRBV20-1|-|TRBJ2-1|-
TGCAGTGCTAGCGGTGGTGGCAGGAGTTACAGCGCGAATGAGCAGTTCTTC
CSASGGGRSYSANEQFF
>TRBV27|-|TRBJ2-5|TRBD1
TGTGCCAGCAGTTTATGGGGACAGAAAGAGACCCAGTACTTC
CASSLWGQKETQYF
>TRBV3-1|few|TRBJ2-1|-
TGTGCCAGCAGCCAAGCGGATGAGCAGTTCTTC
CASSQADEQFF
>TRBV20-1|-|TRBJ1-4|TRBD1
TGCAGTGCTGGCGCAGGGGGAACTAATGAAAAACTGTTTTTT
CSAGAGGTNEKLFF
>TRBV4-3|many|TRBJ1-6|-
TGCGCCAGCAGCCTCACTTCGGGGAATAATTCACCCCTCCACTTT
CASSLTSGNNSPLHF
>TRBV20-1|many|TRBJ2-7|TRBD1
TGCAGTGCTTCTGACAGGGTCAACGAGCAGTACTTC
CSASDRVNEQYF
>TRBV5-1|few|TRBJ2-7|TRBD1
TGCGCCAGCAGCTTGGTAGGGACAGCCACCTACGAGCAGTACTTC
CASSLVGTATYEQYF
>TRBV9|-|TRBJ2-4|-
TGTGCCAGCAGCGTTGGTTTCATGAACATTCAGTACTTC
CASSVGFMNIQYF
>TRBV5-1|-|TRBJ1-2|TRBD1
TGCGCCTCCCAGTCGGGACAGGGCTATGGCTACACCTTC
CASQSGQGYGYTF
>TRBV13|-|TRBJ1-6|-
TGTGCCAGCAGCACCCTACAGGAAAATAATTCACCCCTCCACTTT
CASSTLQENNSPLHF
>TRBV29-1|many|TRBJ2-7|-
TGCAGCGTCCGGGACGGAGCCTACGAGCAGTACTTC
CSVRDGAYEQYF
>TRBV6-6|few|TRBJ1-4|-
TGTGCCAGCAGTTACCCGAGGGGTGGATCCTTGAATGAAAAACTGTTTTTT
CASSYPRGGSLNEKLFF
>TRBV4-1|few|TRBJ2-1|TRBD2
TGCGCCAGCAGCCCGAGACTAGCATCCTACAATGAGCAGTTCTTC
CASSPRLASYNEQFF
>TRBV7-2|few|TRBJ1-1|-
TGTGCCAGCAGTCGCCTTAGACAGAGGAACACTGAAGCTTTCTTT
CASSRLRQRNTEAFF
>TRBV10-3|-|TRBJ1-1|TRBD1
TGTGCCATCAACGGACAGGGGGCAGCTGAAGCTTTCTTT
CAINGQGAAEAFF
>TRBV20-1|few|TRBJ2-5|TRBD2
TGCAGTGCTAGTGCCGGGACTAGCGGCCAAGAGACCCAGTACTTC
CSASAGTSGQETQYF
>TRBV7-2|-|TRBJ1-5|TRBD1
TGTGCCAGCAGCCCAGGGACAGGGGGCGTACTTCAGCCCCAGCATTTT
CASSPGTGGVLQPQHF
>TRBV20-1|many|TRBJ2-1|-
TGCAGTGCTGGCGAGCCGGGACGAATCTACAATGAGCAGTTCTTC
CSAGEPGRIYNEQFF
>TRBV18|few|TRBJ2-5|-
TGTGCCAGCTCACCACCGACCCAGGTGGGGACCCAGTACTTC
CASSPPTQVGTQYF
>TRBV20-1|few|TRBJ2-7|TRBD1
TGCAGTGCGCACACAGGGGTGGATTGGAGCTCCTACGAGCAGTACTTC
CSAHTGVDWSSYEQYF
>TRBV3-1|once|TRBJ2-3|-
TGTGCCAGCAGCCAAGAAGGAGTGGTGGGTACGCAGTATTTT
CASSQEGVVGTQYF
>TRBV18|-|TRBJ2-3|TRBD1
TGTGCCAGCTCACCGGGGGACAGGGATACGCAGTATTTT
CASSPGDRDTQYF
>TRBV9|many|TRBJ2-3|TRBD2
TGTGCCAGCAGCGTAGCTGGCGGGAGTATCGCAGATACGCAGTATTTT
CASSVAGGSIADTQYF
>TRBV7-6|few|TRBJ2-7|TRBD1
TGTGCCAGCAGCTACCTCGAAGGACAGGGCTACGAGCAGTACTTC
CASSYLEGQGYEQYF
>TRBV5-1|few|TRBJ2-1|-
TGCGCCAGCAGCTTGCAGGGTGAAAGCTCCTACAATGAGCAGTTCTTC
CASSLQGESSYNEQFF
>TRBV7-2|few|TRBJ1-6|-
TGTGCCAGCAGCGGCTTTGAGGGTCGGCCCCTCCACTTT
CASSGFEGRPLHF
>TRBV11-2|few|TRBJ1-4|-
TGTGCCAGCAGTCCGATTACAGGGAATGAAAAACTGTTTTTT
CASSPITGNEKLFF
>TRBV18|-|TRBJ2-4|-
TGTGCCAGCTCACCTCGAGGCGGCATTCAGTACTTC
CASSPRGGIQYF
>TRBV5-1|many|TRBJ2-3|TRBD2
TGCGCCAGTACACCTTTAGCGGGAGGAGGGACAGATACGCAGTATTTT
CASTPLAGGGTDTQYF
>TRBV20-1|many|TRBJ2-3|-
TGCAGTGCTAGCGGGCGGGGCGCTAGCACAGATACGCAGTATTTT
CSASGRGASTDTQYF
>TRBV7-3|few|TRBJ2-1|TRBD2
TGTGCCAGCAGCTTAACGGGACTAGCGGGGTGGGGCAATGAGCAGTTCTTC
CASSLTGLAGWGNEQFF
>TRBV4-3|many|TRBJ2-3|TRBD2
TGCGCCAGCAGCCCTAGATCCGGACTAGCGGTCAGCACAGATACGCAGTATTTT
CASSPRSGLAVSTDTQYF
>TRBV27|-|TRBJ2-1|-
TGTGCCAGCAGTCGCATCACCCTCTTTTTGGGGGATTACAATGAGCAGTTCTTC
CASSRITLFLGDYNEQFF
>TRBV5-1|-|TRBJ2-3|TRBD2
TGCGCCAGCAGCTTTTTCGGGGGGGCCCCAGATACGCAGTATTTT
CASSFFGGAPDTQYF
>TRBV4-2|many|TRBJ2-1|TRBD2
TGTGCCAGCAGCCAAGCGGGGGGTGAGCAGTTCTTC
CASSQAGGEQFF
>TRBV10-3|few|TRBJ1-1|-
TGTGCCATCAGCAAACCCAGGGGCACTGAAGCTTTCTTT
CAISKPRGTEAFF
>TRBV9|-|TRBJ1-3|-
TGTGCCAGCAGCGTAGGGGGACGTTCCTCTGGAAACACCATATATTTT
CASSVGGRSSGNTIYF
>TRBV10-3|few|TRBJ2-5|TRBD1
TGTGCCATCAGCAGGACAGGGCTCTCGTTGGAGACCCAGTACTTC
CAISRTGLSLETQYF
>TRBV5-1|many|TRBJ1-5|TRBD1
TGCGCCAGCAGCTTCGGGACAGGGGACAATCAGCCCCAGCATTTT
CASSFGTGDNQPQHF
>TRBV20-1|-|TRBJ2-1|-
TGCAGTGCTGAAGTCGGGACCGCCGACAATGAGCAGTTCTTC
CSAEVGTADNEQFF
>TRBV20-1|-|TRBJ2-3|TRBD2
TGCAGTGCTGGGGAGGTCCTAGCGGTCACAGATACGCAGTATTTT
CSAGEVLAVTDTQYF
>TRBV7-2|few|TRBJ1-2|-
TGTGCCAGCAGCTTAAATCCCCAGGGCTACACCTTC
CASSLNPQGYTF
>TRBV20-1|-|TRBJ1-2|TRBD1
TGCAGTGCTAGAGATCGCGGGACAGGGGGTGGCTACACCTTC
CSARDRGTGGGYTF
>TRBV7-3|many|TRBJ2-7|TRBD2
TGTGCCAGCAGCCCCAATGGGGGACTAGCGGTGGGGGAGCAGTACTTC
CASSPNGGLAVGEQYF
>TRBV28|-|TRBJ2-3|-
TGTGCCAGCAGTTCCCCCGGTGCGGATCGAGTAGATACGCAGTATTTT
CASSSPGADRVDTQYF
>TRBV19|-|TRBJ1-1|-
TGTGCCAGTAGTATGGGTCGGATATCCGGTGGGACTGAAGCTTTCTTT
CASSMGRISGGTEAFF
>TRBV10-3|few|TRBJ2-3|-
TGTGCCATCAGTGATGAAATCGGCCGTTCAGGAGTGCAGTATTTT
CAISDEIGRSGVQYF
>TRBV11-2|many|TRBJ1-1|TRBD1
TGTGCCAGCAGCCCAAGGTCAGGGGGCTGGGATGAAGCTTTCTTT
CASSPRSGGWDEAFF
>TRBV20-1|few|TRBJ2-1|TRBD2
TGCAGTGCAGTGGGGGGTAGCGGGTTCAGAAATGAGCAGTTCTTC
CSAVGGSGFRNEQFF
>TRBV6-1|-|TRBJ2-2|TRBD2
TGTGCCAGCAGTGAAACCCTAGCGGGAGCCGGGGAGCTGTTTTTT
CASSETLAGAGELFF
>TRBV7-2|few|TRBJ2-3|-
TGTGCCAGCAGCTCCCCAACCTTCAGGGGCCCACACACAGATACGCAGTATTTT
CASSSPTFRGPHTDTQYF
>TRBV4-3|-|TRBJ2-2|-
TGCGCCAGCAGCCACGGCAGGGCAAACACCGGGGAGCTGTTTTTT
CASSHGRANTGELFF
>TRBV20-1|-|TRBJ1-3|-
TGCAGTGCTAGAGATATAGGTGGAGAGACTCGAAACACCATATATTTT
CSARDIGGETRNTIYF
>TRBV20-1|few|TRBJ2-5|TRBD2
TGCAGTGCTAGTTCCCGGGGGGGCGGATACTTC
CSASSRGGGYF
>TRBV20-1|-|TRBJ2-6|-
TGCAGTGCAGAGGCCCGCTCTGGGGCCAACGTCCTGACTTTC
CSAEARSGANVLTF